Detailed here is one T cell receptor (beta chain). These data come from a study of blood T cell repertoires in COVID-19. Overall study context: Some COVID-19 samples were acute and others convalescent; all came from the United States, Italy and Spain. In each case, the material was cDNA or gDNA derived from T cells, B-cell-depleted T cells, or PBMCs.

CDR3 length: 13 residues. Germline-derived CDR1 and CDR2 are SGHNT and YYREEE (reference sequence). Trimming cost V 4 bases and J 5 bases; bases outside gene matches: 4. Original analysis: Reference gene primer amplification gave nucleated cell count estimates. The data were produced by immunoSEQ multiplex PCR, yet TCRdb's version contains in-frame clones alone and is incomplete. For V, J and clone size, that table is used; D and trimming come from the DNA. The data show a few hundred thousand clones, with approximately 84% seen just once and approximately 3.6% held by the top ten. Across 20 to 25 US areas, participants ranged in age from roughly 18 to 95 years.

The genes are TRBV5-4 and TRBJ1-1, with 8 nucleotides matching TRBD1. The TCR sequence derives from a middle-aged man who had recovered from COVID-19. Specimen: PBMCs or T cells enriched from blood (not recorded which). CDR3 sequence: CASSVTGATEAFF. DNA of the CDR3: TGTGCCAGCAGCGTGACAGGGGCGACTGAAGCTTTCTTT. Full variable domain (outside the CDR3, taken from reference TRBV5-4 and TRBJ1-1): ETGVTQSPTHLIKTRGQQVTLRCSSQSGHNTVSWYQQALGQGPQFIFQYYREEENGRGNFPPRFSGLQFPNYSSELNVNALELDDSALYLCASSVTGATEAFFGQGTRLTVV.